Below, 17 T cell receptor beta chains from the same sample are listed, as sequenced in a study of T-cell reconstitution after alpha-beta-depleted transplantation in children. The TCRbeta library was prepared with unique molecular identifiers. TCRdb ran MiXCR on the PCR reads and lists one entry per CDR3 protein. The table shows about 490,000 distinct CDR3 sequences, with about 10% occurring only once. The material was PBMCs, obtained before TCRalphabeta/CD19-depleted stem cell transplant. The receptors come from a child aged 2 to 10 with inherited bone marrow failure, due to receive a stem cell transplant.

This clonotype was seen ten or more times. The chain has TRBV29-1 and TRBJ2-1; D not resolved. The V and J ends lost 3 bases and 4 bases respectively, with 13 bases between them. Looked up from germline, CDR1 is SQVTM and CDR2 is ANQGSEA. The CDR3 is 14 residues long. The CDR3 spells CSVEGLSGYNEQFF. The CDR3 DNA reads TGCAGCGTTGAGGGTTTAAGTGGTTACAATGAGCAGTTCTTC.

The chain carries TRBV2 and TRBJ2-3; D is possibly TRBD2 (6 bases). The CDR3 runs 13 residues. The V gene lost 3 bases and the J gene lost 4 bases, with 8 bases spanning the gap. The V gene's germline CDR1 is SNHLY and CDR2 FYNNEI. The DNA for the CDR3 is TGTGCCAGCAGTGAGGGAGGAGCAGATACGCAGTATTTT. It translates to CASSEGGADTQYF. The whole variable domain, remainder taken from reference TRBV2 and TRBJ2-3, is EPEVTQTPSHQVTQMGQEVILRCVPISNHLYFYWYRQILGQKVEFLVSFYNNEISEKSEIFDDQFSVERPDGSNFTLKIRSTKLEDSAMYFCASSEGGADTQYFGPGTRLTVL.

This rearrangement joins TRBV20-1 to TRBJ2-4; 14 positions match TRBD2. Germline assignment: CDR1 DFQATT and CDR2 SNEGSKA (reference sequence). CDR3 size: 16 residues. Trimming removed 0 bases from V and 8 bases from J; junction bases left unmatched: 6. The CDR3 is CSARDGGLAGEDIQYF. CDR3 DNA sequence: TGCAGTGCTAGAGATGGGGGACTAGCGGGAGAAGACATTCAGTACTTC.

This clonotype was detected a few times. The CDR3 DNA sequence: TGCAGTGCCGGGGGGTCAGTCTACGAGCAGTACTTC. It specifies CSAGGSVYEQYF. The chain links TRBV20-1 to TRBJ2-7; 7 positions match TRBD2. Germline CDR1 DFQATT, CDR2 SNEGSKA (reference sequence). J gave up 3 bases and V 6 bases, and 5 bases lay outside the gene matches. The CDR3 loop spans 12 amino acids.

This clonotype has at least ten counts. This CDR3 is CASSLPTGSYYGYTF. The CDR3 DNA reads as TGCGCCAGCAGCCTACCGACAGGGTCCTACTATGGCTACACCTTC. The chain is built from TRBV5-1 and TRBJ1-2; 7 nucleotides agree with TRBD1. CDR1 and CDR2 (germline): SGHRS, YFSETQ. V lost 4 bases to trimming and J lost 3 bases; unmatched junction nucleotides: 9. CDR3 length: 15 residues.

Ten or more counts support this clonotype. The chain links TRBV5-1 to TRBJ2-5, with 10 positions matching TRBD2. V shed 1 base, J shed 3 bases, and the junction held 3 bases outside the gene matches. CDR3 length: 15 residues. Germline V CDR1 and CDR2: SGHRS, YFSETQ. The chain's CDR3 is CASSLPLAGEETQYF. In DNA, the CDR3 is TGCGCCAGCAGCTTGCCGCTAGCGGGAGAAGAGACCCAGTACTTC.

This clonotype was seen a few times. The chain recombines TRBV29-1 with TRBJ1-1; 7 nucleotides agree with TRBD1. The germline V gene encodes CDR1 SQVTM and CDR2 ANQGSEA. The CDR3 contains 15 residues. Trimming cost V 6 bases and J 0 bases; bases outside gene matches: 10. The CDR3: CSVAGTGDLNTEAFF. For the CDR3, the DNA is TGCAGCGTCGCGGGCACAGGGGACCTGAACACTGAAGCTTTCTTT. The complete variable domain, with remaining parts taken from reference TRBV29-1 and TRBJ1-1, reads SAVISQKPSRDICQRGTSLTIQCQVDSQVTMMFWYRQQPGQSLTLIATANQGSEATYESGFVIDKFPISRPNLTFSTLTVSNMSPEDSSIYLCSVAGTGDLNTEAFFGQGTRLTVV.

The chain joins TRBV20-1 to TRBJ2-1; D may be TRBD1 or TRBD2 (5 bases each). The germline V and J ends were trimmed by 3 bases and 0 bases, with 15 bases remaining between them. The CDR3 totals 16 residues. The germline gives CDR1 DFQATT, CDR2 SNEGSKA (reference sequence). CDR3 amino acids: CSARGDYSVSYNEQFF. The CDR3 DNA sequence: TGCAGTGCTAGGGGGGATTATAGCGTCTCCTACAATGAGCAGTTCTTC.

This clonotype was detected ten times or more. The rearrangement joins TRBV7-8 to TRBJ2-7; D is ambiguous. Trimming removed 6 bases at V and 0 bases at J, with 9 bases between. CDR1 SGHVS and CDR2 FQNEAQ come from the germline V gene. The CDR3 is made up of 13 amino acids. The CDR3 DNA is TGTGCCAGCAGATTACATAGCTCCTACGAGCAGTACTTC. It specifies CASRLHSSYEQYF.

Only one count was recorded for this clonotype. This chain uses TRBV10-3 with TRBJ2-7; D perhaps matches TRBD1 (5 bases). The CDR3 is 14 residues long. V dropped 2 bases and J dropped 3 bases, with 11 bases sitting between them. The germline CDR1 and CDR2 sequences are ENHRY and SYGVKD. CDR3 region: CAISEPIRGYEQYF. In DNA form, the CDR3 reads TGTGCCATCAGTGAGCCTATAAGGGGCTACGAGCAGTACTTC.

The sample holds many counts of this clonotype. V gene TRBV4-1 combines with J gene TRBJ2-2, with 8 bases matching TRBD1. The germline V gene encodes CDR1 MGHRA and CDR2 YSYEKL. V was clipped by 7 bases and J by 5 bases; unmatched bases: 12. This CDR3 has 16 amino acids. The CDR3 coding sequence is TGCGCCAGCACCTTTTCCCGGGACAGGAAAACCGGGGAGCTGTTTTTT. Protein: CASTFSRDRKTGELFF.

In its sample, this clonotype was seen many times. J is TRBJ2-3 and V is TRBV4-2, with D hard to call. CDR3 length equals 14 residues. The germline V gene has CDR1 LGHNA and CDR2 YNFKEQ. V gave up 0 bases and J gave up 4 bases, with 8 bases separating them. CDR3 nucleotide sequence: TGTGCCAGCAGCCAAGAATACAGCCCAGATACGCAGTATTTT. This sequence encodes CASSQEYSPDTQYF.

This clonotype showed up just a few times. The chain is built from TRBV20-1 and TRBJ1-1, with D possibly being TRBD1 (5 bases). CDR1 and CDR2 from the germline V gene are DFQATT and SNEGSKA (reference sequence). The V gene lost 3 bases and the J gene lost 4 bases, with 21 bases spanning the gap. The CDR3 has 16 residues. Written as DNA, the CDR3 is TGCAGTGCTAGGAGCGAGGGGTTTTCCGCCCGCACTGAAGCTTTCTTT. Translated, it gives CSARSEGFSARTEAFF.

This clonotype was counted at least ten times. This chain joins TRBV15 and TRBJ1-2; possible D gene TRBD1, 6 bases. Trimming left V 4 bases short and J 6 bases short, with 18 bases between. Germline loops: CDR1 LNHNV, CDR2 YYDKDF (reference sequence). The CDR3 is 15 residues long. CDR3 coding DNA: TGTGCCACCAGCATTTTACTTGGGGGCCGGGATGGCTACACCTTC. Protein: CATSILLGGRDGYTF.

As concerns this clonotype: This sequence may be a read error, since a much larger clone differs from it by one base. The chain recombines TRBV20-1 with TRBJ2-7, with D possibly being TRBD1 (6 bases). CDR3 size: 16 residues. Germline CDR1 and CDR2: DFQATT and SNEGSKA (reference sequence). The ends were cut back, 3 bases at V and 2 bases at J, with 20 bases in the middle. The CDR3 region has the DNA TGCAGTGCTAGGGGGAACACAGGGCTGTACCCCTACGAGCAGTACTTC. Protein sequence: CSARGNTGLYPYEQYF.

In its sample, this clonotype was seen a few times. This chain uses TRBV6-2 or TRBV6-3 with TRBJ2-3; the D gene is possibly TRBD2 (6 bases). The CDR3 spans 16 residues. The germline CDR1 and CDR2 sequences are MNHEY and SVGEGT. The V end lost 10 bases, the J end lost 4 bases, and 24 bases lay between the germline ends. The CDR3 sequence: CAIATGTLGGADTQYF. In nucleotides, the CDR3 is TGTGCCATCGCTACCGGGACCCTGGGAGGAGCAGATACGCAGTATTTT.

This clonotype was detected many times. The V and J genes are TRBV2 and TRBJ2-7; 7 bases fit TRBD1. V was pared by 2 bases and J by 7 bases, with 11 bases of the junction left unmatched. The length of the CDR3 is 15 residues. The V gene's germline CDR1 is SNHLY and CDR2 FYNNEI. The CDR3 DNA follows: TGTGCCAGCAGTGAACTCGGACAGGATCTCTCGGAGCAGTACTTC. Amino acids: CASSELGQDLSEQYF.